The 14 T cell receptor beta chains given below trace back to one sample, sequenced in a study of T cells after yellow fever vaccination. MiXCR, run by TCRdb on the 5' RACE reads, gives a single entry per CDR3 protein. The sample yields a few hundred thousand distinct CDR3 sequences, 3% to 4.5% seen once. The material was PBMCs, obtained on the day of the yellow fever booster vaccination. All receptors come from a man aged 18 to 35 who received the YFV17D yellow fever vaccine.

In this sample, this clonotype turned up many times. The V and J genes are TRBV5-1 and TRBJ2-1; perhaps D is TRBD1 or TRBD2 (5 bases each). The CDR3 sequence is 14 residues long. In germline, CDR1 is SGHRS, CDR2 YFSETQ. V was pared by 4 bases and J by 7 bases, with 15 bases between. The CDR3 loop reads CASSTGPPRNEQFF. The CDR3 DNA reads TGCGCCAGCAGCACGGGACCACCCAGGAATGAGCAGTTCTTC.

The chain combines TRBV20-1 with TRBJ2-5; no reliable D call. The CDR3 is made up of 17 amino acids. The germline gives CDR1 DFQATT, CDR2 SNEGSKA (reference sequence). V lost 0 bases to trimming and J lost 1 base, with 18 bases between them. This CDR3 is CSARDTRPSVSQETQYF. In nucleotides, the CDR3 is TGCAGTGCTAGAGATACCAGACCCTCCGTTTCCCAAGAGACCCAGTACTTC.

The chain combines TRBV7-2 with TRBJ2-7; 8 bases are a match to TRBD2. The CDR3 totals 15 residues. In germline, CDR1 is SGHTA, CDR2 FQGNSA. The ends lost 0 bases at V and 4 bases at J; junction bases unmatched: 5. CDR3: CASSLAQRESYEQYF. DNA for the CDR3: TGTGCCAGCAGCTTAGCCCAGCGGGAGTCTTACGAGCAGTACTTC.

This chain joins TRBV28 and TRBJ1-2; 8 nucleotides match TRBD1. CDR1 and CDR2 (germline): MDHEN, SYDVKM. The J segment lost 3 bases and the V segment lost 5 bases, leaving 5 bases of the junction unmatched. The CDR3 extends over 14 amino acids. CDR3 bases: TGTGCCAGCAGTCTCGGACAGGGACACTATGGCTACACCTTC. Protein sequence: CASSLGQGHYGYTF.

This sequence joins TRBV27 and TRBJ1-2, with D tentatively TRBD1 (5 bases). CDR3 length: 14 amino acids. From germline, CDR1 is MNHEY and CDR2 SMNVEV (reference sequence). V shed 3 bases and J shed 0 bases, with 8 bases lying between them. CDR3 residues: CASSFRDPNYGYTF. The CDR3 coding sequence is TGTGCCAGCAGTTTCAGGGATCCTAACTATGGCTACACCTTC.

This clonotype has ten or more counts. The rearrangement links TRBV9 to TRBJ2-5; 12 bases map to TRBD2. CDR3 length: 18 residues. Looked up from germline, CDR1 is SGDLS and CDR2 is YYNGEE. V dropped 0 bases and J dropped 0; count of bases not matched to a gene: 6. CDR3 in amino acids: CASSVEASGGAHQETQYF. The CDR3 nucleotides read TGTGCCAGCAGCGTAGAGGCTAGCGGGGGGGCCCACCAAGAGACCCAGTACTTC. The full variable domain, its missing parts supplied by reference TRBV9 and TRBJ2-5, is DSGVTQTPKHLITATGQRVTLRCSPRSGDLSVYWYQQSLDQGLQFLIQYYNGEERAKGNILERFSAQQFPDLHSELNLSSLELGDSALYFCASSVEASGGAHQETQYFGPGTRLLVL.

V usage is TRBV9 and J usage is TRBJ1-4, with 10 bases fitting TRBD1. The V and J ends lost 3 bases and 8 bases, in that order; junction bases with no gene match: 4. Germline V gene lookup returns CDR1 SGDLS and CDR2 YYNGEE. The CDR3 length is 14 residues. CDR3 residues: CASSATGGGEKLFF. The CDR3 DNA reads TGTGCCAGCAGCGCGACAGGGGGCGGGGAAAAACTGTTTTTT.

This clonotype showed up many times. J is TRBJ1-5 and V is TRBV6-5; D is uncertain. V was pared by 0 bases and J by 4 bases, with 7 bases between. The CDR3 totals 14 residues. Germline V gene data show CDR1 as MNHEY and CDR2 as SVGAGI. The CDR3 DNA reads TGTGCCAGCAGTTACTCGATACTAAATCAGCCCCAGCATTTT. Translation: CASSYSILNQPQHF.

In this sample, this clonotype turned up many times. The rearrangement joins TRBV2 to TRBJ2-1; 16 positions match TRBD2. The V gene end was trimmed by 8 bases and the J gene end by 7 bases; junction bases not matched to a gene: 2. Germline CDR1 and CDR2: SNHLY and FYNNEI. The CDR3 has 14 amino acids. The CDR3 DNA is TGTGCCAGCGGGGGACTAGCGGGGGGGAATGAGCAGTTCTTC. Translation gives CASGGLAGGNEQFF.

This clonotype was seen a handful of times. The chain has TRBV3-1 and TRBJ1-3, with D possibly being TRBD1 (5 bases). V was trimmed by 2 bases and J by 0 bases, leaving 11 bases between them. The CDR3 is 16 residues long. The germline gives CDR1 LGHDT, CDR2 YNNKEL (reference sequence). The CDR3 spells CASSQQPGHSGNTIYF. CDR3 sequence (DNA): TGTGCCAGCAGCCAACAACCAGGACACTCTGGAAACACCATATATTTT.

This clonotype was observed many times. The chain is built from TRBV4-3 and TRBJ1-2; TRBD1 matches at 9 bases. The CDR3 consists of 15 residues. V lost 2 bases, J lost 6 bases, and 7 bases stayed unmatched. CDR1 LGHNA and CDR2 YSLEER come from the germline V gene. This CDR3 is CASSQFGTGTNGYTF. The CDR3 DNA sequence: TGCGCCAGCAGCCAATTCGGGACAGGGACTAATGGCTACACCTTC.

The chain is built from TRBV25-1 and TRBJ1-1, with D possibly matching TRBD1 (5 bases). The germline V and J ends were trimmed by 4 bases and 11 bases, with 14 bases remaining between them. The CDR3 is 12 amino acids. Germline V lookup: CDR1 MGHDK, CDR2 SYGVNS. The CDR3 sequence is CASSVDGHRAFF. The CDR3 coding sequence is TGTGCCAGCAGTGTCGATGGACACAGGGCTTTCTTT.

This clonotype was picked up a small number of times. The rearrangement links TRBV5-1 to TRBJ2-5; no definite D call. The CDR3 has 15 residues. CDR1 is SGHRS and CDR2 is YFSETQ in the germline V gene. V lost 4 bases and J 3 bases, leaving 16 bases between the germline ends. The CDR3 is CASSVPLGLKETQYF. CDR3 sequence (DNA): TGCGCCAGCAGCGTTCCCTTGGGCCTCAAAGAGACCCAGTACTTC.

This clonotype was found many times. V is TRBV20-1 and J is TRBJ2-3; D gene unclear. The ends were cut back, 4 bases at V and 5 bases at J, with 7 bases in the middle. Germline-derived CDR1 and CDR2 are DFQATT and SNEGSKA (reference sequence). CDR3 size: 11 residues. The CDR3 is CSAMGGDTQYF. The CDR3 coding sequence is TGCAGTGCTATGGGCGGAGATACGCAGTATTTT.